This record covers a single TCR beta chain. The data were taken from a study of technical replicates of blood from a few donors. From germline, CDR1 is ENHRY and CDR2 SYGVKD. This CDR3 spans 16 amino acids. V lost 2 bases to trimming and J lost 3 bases; unmatched junction nucleotides: 7. The repertoire was sequenced with immunoSEQ multiplex PCR; TCRdb's copy has only in-frame clones and lacks some. The sample carries roughly 70,000 clones, 90% to 95% recorded once. This rearrangement joins TRBV10-3 to TRBJ2-1; 7 bases fit TRBD1. The clonotype was recovered from a human donor in good health. The sample was T cells isolated from PBMCs. In nucleotides, the CDR3 is TGTGCCATCAGTGAGCTTAAGACAGGGATCTACAATGAGCAGTTCTTC. Translated: CAISELKTGIYNEQFF.